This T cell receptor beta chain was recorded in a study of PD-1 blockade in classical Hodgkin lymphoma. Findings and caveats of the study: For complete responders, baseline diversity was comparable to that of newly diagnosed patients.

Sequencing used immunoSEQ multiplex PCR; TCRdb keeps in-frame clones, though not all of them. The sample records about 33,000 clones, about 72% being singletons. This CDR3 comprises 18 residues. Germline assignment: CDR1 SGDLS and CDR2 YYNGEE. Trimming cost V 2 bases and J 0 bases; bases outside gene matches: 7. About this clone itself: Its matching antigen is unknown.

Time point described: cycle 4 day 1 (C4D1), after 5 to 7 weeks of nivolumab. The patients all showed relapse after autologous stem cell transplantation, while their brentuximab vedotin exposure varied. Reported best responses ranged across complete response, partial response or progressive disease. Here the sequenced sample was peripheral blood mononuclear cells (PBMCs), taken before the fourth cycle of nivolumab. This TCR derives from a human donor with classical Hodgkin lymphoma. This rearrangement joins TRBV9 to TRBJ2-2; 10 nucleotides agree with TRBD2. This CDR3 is CASSVPSGSEANTGELFF. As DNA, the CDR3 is TGTGCCAGCAGCGTTCCTAGCGGGAGTGAAGCGAACACCGGGGAGCTGTTTTTT.